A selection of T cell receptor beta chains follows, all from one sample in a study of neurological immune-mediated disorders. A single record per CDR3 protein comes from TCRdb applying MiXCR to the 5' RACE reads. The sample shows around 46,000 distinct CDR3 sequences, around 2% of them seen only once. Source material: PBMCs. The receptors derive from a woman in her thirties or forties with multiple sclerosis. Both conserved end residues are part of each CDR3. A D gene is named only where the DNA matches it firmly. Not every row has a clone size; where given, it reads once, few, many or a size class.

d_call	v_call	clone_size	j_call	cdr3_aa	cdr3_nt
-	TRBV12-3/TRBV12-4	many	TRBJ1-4	CASSLQVPEKLFF	TGTGCCAGCAGTTTACAGGTGCCCGAAAAACTGTTTTTT
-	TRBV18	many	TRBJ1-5	CASSRSGSAYSNQPQHF	TGTGCCAGCTCACGATCCGGGTCAGCTTATAGCAATCAGCCCCAGCATTTT
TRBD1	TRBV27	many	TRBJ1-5	CASKRTGGDQPQHF	TGTGCCAGCAAAAGGACAGGGGGGGATCAGCCCCAGCATTTT
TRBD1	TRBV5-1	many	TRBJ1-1	CASSLIPPGQGWNTEAFF	TGCGCCAGCAGCTTGATTCCTCCGGGACAGGGATGGAACACTGAAGCTTTCTTT
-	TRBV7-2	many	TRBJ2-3	CASSLRTSGFGTQYF	TGTGCCAGCAGCTTGAGAACCTCAGGGTTCGGTACGCAGTATTTT
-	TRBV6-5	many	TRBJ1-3	CASTNGGNTIYF	TGTGCCAGCACGAACGGTGGAAACACCATATATTTT
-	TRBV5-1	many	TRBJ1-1	CASSLAIGDAEAFF	TGCGCCAGCAGCTTGGCCATCGGGGACGCTGAAGCTTTCTTT
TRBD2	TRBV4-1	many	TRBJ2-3	CASSHETSGGVDTQYF	TGCGCCAGCAGCCACGAGACTAGCGGGGGGGTAGATACGCAGTATTTT
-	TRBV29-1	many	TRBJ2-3	CSVARDGLMADTQYF	TGCAGCGTCGCCCGGGACGGCCTTATGGCAGATACGCAGTATTTT
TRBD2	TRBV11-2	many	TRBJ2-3	CASSPGTSGDTQYF	TGTGCCAGCAGCCCTGGGACTAGCGGAGATACGCAGTATTTT
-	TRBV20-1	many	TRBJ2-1	CSGGAGTLFSYNEQFF	TGCAGTGGGGGGGCAGGGACTCTCTTCTCCTACAATGAGCAGTTCTTC
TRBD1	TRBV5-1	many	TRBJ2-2	CASNRGDTGELFF	TGCGCCAGCAACAGGGGCGACACCGGGGAGCTGTTTTTT
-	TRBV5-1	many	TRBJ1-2	CASSLDSIASRGYTF	TGCGCCAGCAGCTTGGACAGTATAGCCTCGAGAGGCTACACCTTC
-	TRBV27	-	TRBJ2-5	CASSPMGPKETQYF	TGTGCCAGCAGTCCCATGGGACCGAAAGAGACCCAGTACTTC
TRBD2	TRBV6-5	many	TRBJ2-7	CASSLRGLAGETLLQYF	TGTGCCAGCAGCCTACGGGGACTAGCGGGGGAAACACTTCTACAGTACTTC
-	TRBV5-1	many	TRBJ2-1	CASSLNRITYNEQFF	TGCGCCAGCAGCTTGAACAGAATAACCTACAATGAGCAGTTCTTC
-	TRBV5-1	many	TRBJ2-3	CASSRGGPSDTQYF	TGCGCCAGCAGCAGGGGGGGCCCGTCTGATACGCAGTATTTT
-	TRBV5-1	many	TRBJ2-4	CASSSDGGVGNIQYF	TGCGCCAGCAGCTCTGACGGGGGAGTAGGAAACATTCAGTACTTC
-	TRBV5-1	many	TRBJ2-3	CASSPLLGAGDTQYF	TGCGCCAGCAGCCCCCTCTTAGGGGCAGGAGATACGCAGTATTTT
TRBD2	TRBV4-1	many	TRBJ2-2	CASSRTSGGATGELFF	TGCGCCAGCAGCCGGACTAGCGGGGGGGCGACCGGGGAGCTGTTTTTT
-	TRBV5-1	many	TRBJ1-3	CASSPGPSGNTIYF	TGCGCCAGCAGCCCAGGGCCATCTGGAAACACCATATATTTT
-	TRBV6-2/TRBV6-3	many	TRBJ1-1	CASSYSGRGVGTEAFF	TGTGCCAGCAGTTACTCGGGCAGAGGGGTGGGCACTGAAGCTTTCTTT
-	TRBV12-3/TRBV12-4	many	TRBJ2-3	CASSFYDTQYF	TGTGCCAGCAGTTTTTACGATACGCAGTATTTT
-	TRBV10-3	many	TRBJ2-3	CATGRGEEDTQYF	TGTGCCACCGGGAGAGGGGAAGAGGATACGCAGTATTTT
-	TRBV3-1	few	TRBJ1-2	CASSQDTLGYTF	TGTGCCAGCAGCCAAGATACATTGGGCTACACCTTC
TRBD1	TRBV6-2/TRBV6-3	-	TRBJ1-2	CASTPEGAGAYGYTF	TGTGCCAGCACCCCAGAGGGGGCCGGGGCCTATGGCTACACCTTC
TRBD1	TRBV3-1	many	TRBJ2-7	CASSHYPGQGAYEQYF	TGTGCCAGCAGCCATTATCCGGGACAGGGGGCGTACGAGCAGTACTTC
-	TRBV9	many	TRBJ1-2	CASSSQSLLSYGYTF	TGTGCCAGCAGCTCGCAGAGCCTGCTTTCCTATGGCTACACCTTC
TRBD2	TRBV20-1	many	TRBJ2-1	CSALLAGDNEQFF	TGCAGTGCTTTACTAGCGGGGGACAATGAGCAGTTCTTC
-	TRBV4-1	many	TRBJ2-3	CASSQGGNTDTQYF	TGCGCCAGCAGCCAAGGGGGCAACACAGATACGCAGTATTTT
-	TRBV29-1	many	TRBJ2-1	CSVHGRVSQFF	TGCAGCGTTCACGGGCGGGTATCGCAGTTCTTC
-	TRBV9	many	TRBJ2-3	CASSVDGTKDTQYF	TGTGCCAGCAGCGTAGACGGGACCAAAGATACGCAGTATTTT
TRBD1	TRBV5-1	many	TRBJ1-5	CASSLGTGENQPQHF	TGCGCCAGCAGCTTGGGTACAGGGGAAAATCAGCCCCAGCATTTT
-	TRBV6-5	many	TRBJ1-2	CASKRRQLNYGYTF	TGTGCCAGCAAAAGGAGGCAGCTTAACTATGGCTACACCTTC
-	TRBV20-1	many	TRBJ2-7	CSARVTGAAYEQYF	TGCAGTGCTAGAGTGACCGGCGCCGCCTACGAGCAGTACTTC
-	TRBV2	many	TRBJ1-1	CASSLPNTEAFF	TGTGCCAGCAGCCTTCCGAACACTGAAGCTTTCTTT
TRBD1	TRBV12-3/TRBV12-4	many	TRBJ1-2	CASSLQGATGYTF	TGTGCCAGCAGTTTACAGGGGGCGACTGGCTACACCTTC
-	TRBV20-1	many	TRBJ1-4	CSASSPGGGDEKLFF	TGCAGTGCTAGCTCCCCGGGAGGGGGTGATGAAAAACTGTTTTTT
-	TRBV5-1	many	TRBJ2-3	CASSTGTAIDTQYF	TGCGCCAGCAGCACTGGGACGGCGATAGATACGCAGTATTTT
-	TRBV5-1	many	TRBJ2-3	CASSSTGLYTDTQYF	TGCGCCAGCAGCTCCACGGGACTTTACACAGATACGCAGTATTTT
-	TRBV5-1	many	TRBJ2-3	CASSLALRGVDTQYF	TGCGCCAGCAGCTTGGCCCTGAGAGGAGTAGATACGCAGTATTTT
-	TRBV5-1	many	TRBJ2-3	CASSFPMSVDTQYF	TGCGCCAGCAGCTTCCCTATGTCTGTAGATACGCAGTATTTT
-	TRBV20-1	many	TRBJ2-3	CSARDGTGASDTQYF	TGCAGTGCTAGAGATGGAACGGGGGCGTCAGATACGCAGTATTTT
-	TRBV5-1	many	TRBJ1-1	CASSQGGKGAEAFF	TGCGCCAGCAGCCAGGGAGGAAAGGGGGCTGAAGCTTTCTTT
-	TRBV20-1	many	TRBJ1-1	CSATRSGELEAFF	TGCAGTGCTACCCGGTCAGGGGAATTGGAAGCTTTCTTT
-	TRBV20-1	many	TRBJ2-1	CSAREDTTLDEQFF	TGCAGTGCTAGAGAGGACACAACCTTGGATGAGCAGTTCTTC
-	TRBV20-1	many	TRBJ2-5	CSALDEGTDTQYF	TGCAGTGCGCTCGACGAAGGGACCGATACCCAGTACTTC
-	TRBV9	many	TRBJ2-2	CASRDGVGTGELFF	TGTGCCAGCAGGGACGGTGTTGGAACCGGGGAGCTGTTTTTT
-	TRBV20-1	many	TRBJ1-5	CSASSDSNQPQHF	TGCAGTGCTAGCTCGGACAGCAATCAGCCCCAGCATTTT
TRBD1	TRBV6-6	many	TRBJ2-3	CASSSPGQGYTDTQYF	TGTGCCAGCAGTTCCCCGGGACAGGGATACACAGATACGCAGTATTTT